These 27 T cell receptor beta chains originate from one sample sequenced in a study of Ad26.COV2.S vaccination and SARS-CoV-2 variants. TCRdb keeps only in-frame clones here, not all; method: immunoSEQ multiplex PCR. The table has a few hundred thousand clones, roughly 85% seen once. Treatment noted: roughly 20 received Ad26.COV2.S at low or high dose, single or two shots; about 5 received placebo; per-sample allocation not given. All samples were drawn on day 63, counting from the first vaccine or placebo injection. The sample was peripheral blood, taken in a trial of Ad26.COV2.S vaccine versus placebo. The receptors were sampled from a person aged 18-65 years who received the Ad26.COV2.S COVID-19 vaccine or a placebo.

The V gene is TRBV25-1, the J gene TRBJ1-1, with TRBD1 matching over 8 bases. J was trimmed by 5 bases and V by 9 bases; bases with no gene match: 5. Looked up from germline, CDR1 is MGHDK and CDR2 is SYGVNS. The CDR3 length is 12 residues. Written as DNA, the CDR3 is TGTGCCAGTCGGACAGGGTGGACTGAAGCTTTCTTT. This codes for CASRTGWTEAFF.

The CDR3 DNA sequence: TGCGCCAGCAGCTGGGTGGGCGCCACAGATACGCAGTATTTT. This translates into CASSWVGATDTQYF. This chain joins TRBV5-1 and TRBJ2-3; D is undetermined. CDR3 size: 14 residues. In germline, CDR1 is SGHRS, CDR2 YFSETQ. V lost 3 bases to trimming and J lost 2 bases, with 10 bases between them. Using reference TRBV5-1 and TRBJ2-3 for the parts outside the CDR3, the full variable domain is KAGVTQTPRYLIKTRGQQVTLSCSPISGHRSVSWYQQTPGQGLQFLFEYFSETQRNKGNFPGRFSGRQFSNSRSEMNVSTLELGDSALYLCASSWVGATDTQYFGPGTRLTVL.

This clone was detected only a few times. The J gene is TRBJ2-7, the V gene TRBV7-6; 7 positions match TRBD1. Trimming removed 5 bases from V and 2 bases from J; junction bases left unmatched: 9. The CDR3 loop spans 15 amino acids. The germline V gene encodes CDR1 SGHVS and CDR2 FNYEAQ. Here the CDR3 DNA reads TGTGCCAGCAGCCCCCGACAGGGTGGAACCTACGAGCAGTACTTC. Amino acids: CASSPRQGGTYEQYF. The complete variable domain, with remaining parts taken from reference TRBV7-6 and TRBJ2-7, reads GAGVSQSPRYKVTKRGQDVALRCDPISGHVSLYWYRQALGQGPEFLTYFNYEAQQDKSGLPNDRFSAERPEGSISTLTIQRTEQRDSAMYRCASSPRQGGTYEQYFGPGTRLTVT.

The rearrangement links TRBV5-6 to TRBJ2-7; D call uncertain. V dropped 4 bases and J dropped 2 bases, with 13 bases sitting between them. This CDR3 region has 14 residues. The V gene's germline CDR1 is SGHDT and CDR2 YYEEEE. CDR3 nucleotide sequence: TGTGCCAGCAGCATTCTACGGCTCACCTACGAGCAGTACGTC. Translated, it gives CASSILRLTYEQYV.

This clone was detected once. The V gene is TRBV11-2, the J gene TRBJ2-1; 9 nucleotides match TRBD2. The CDR3 totals 15 residues. V trimming: 1 base; J trimming: 6 bases; junction bases outside the gene matches: 4. Germline V gene lookup returns CDR1 SGHAT and CDR2 FQNNGV. CDR3 coding DNA: TGTGCCAGCAGCTTAGTAAGGGGACTAGCCAATGAGCAGTTCTTC. It is translated as CASSLVRGLANEQFF.

The V call is TRBV7-3, the J call TRBJ2-5, with no clear D. CDR1 is SGHTA and CDR2 is FQGTGA in the germline V gene. The ends were cut back, 1 base at V and 2 bases at J, with 5 bases in the middle. The CDR3 contains 13 residues. The CDR3 bases are TGTGCCAGCAGCTTAAACGTGCAAGAGACCCAGTACTTC. It specifies CASSLNVQETQYF.

This clone was seen a handful of times. The rearrangement uses TRBV7-6 and TRBJ2-1, with D maybe TRBD2 (5 bases). Trimming removed 1 base from V and 14 bases from J, with 9 bases in between. In germline, CDR1 is SGHVS, CDR2 FNYEAQ. CDR3 length: 11 residues. The CDR3 sequence: CASSLDREKFF. As DNA, the CDR3 is TGTGCCAGCAGCTTAGATAGGGAGAAGTTCTTC.

The CDR3 region is CASSTRRGDYGYTF. The CDR3 coding sequence is TGTGCCAGCAGCACCCGCAGGGGCGACTATGGCTACACCTTC. This chain joins TRBV4-2 and TRBJ1-2; weak D call: TRBD1 (6 bases). Germline V lookup: CDR1 LGHNA, CDR2 YNFKEQ. V lost 5 bases and J 3 bases, leaving 13 bases between the germline ends. This CDR3 is built from 14 residues.

The CDR3 region is CASSPRWDSYNEQFF. Written as DNA, the CDR3 is TGTGCCAGCAGCCCTCGTTGGGACTCCTACAATGAGCAGTTCTTC. V and J are TRBV7-8 and TRBJ2-1, with no clear D. Germline V gene sequence: CDR1 SGHVS, CDR2 FQNEAQ. Trimming removed 5 bases at V and 0 bases at J, with 11 bases between. CDR3 length: 15 amino acids. Combining the CDR3 with reference TRBV7-8 and TRBJ2-1 gives the whole variable domain GAGVSQSPRYKVAKRGQDVALRCDPISGHVSLFWYQQALGQGPEFLTYFQNEAQLDKSGLPSDRFFAERPEGSVSTLKIQRTQQEDSAVYLCASSPRWDSYNEQFFGPGTRLTVL.

This chain uses TRBV11-2 with TRBJ2-4; 9 bases agree with TRBD1. The CDR3 covers 15 residues. With 7 bases clipped from V and 9 bases from J, the junction kept 13 bases outside the gene matches. Germline lookup yields CDR1 SGHAT and CDR2 FQNNGV. The DNA for the CDR3 is TGTGCCAGCACGCCGGGGACAGGGAAAGGGAGCATTCAGTACTTC. This gives the protein CASTPGTGKGSIQYF.

The chain uses TRBV6-2 or TRBV6-3 and TRBJ2-7; D might be TRBD1 (6 bases). The length of the CDR3 is 14 residues. Germline V CDR1 and CDR2: MNHEY, SVGEGT. Trimming removed 2 bases from V and 5 bases from J, with 13 bases in between. As DNA, the CDR3 is TGTGCCAGCAGTTACAGGCAGGGGACCCACGAGCAGTACTTC. This codes for CASSYRQGTHEQYF.

The rearrangement uses TRBV6-5 and TRBJ1-3; 8 positions match TRBD1. The ends lost 5 bases at V and 0 bases at J; junction bases unmatched: 3. This CDR3 comprises 15 residues. Germline-derived CDR1 and CDR2 are MNHEY and SVGAGI. The chain's CDR3 is CASSPDRGSGNTIYF. The DNA of the CDR3 is TGTGCCAGCAGTCCAGACAGGGGCTCTGGAAACACCATATATTTT.

This clone showed up just a few times. V usage is TRBV30 and J usage is TRBJ2-7; 8 nucleotides align to TRBD1. V lost 2 bases, J lost 4 bases, and 7 bases stayed unmatched. Germline V gene lookup returns CDR1 GTSNPN and CDR2 SVGIG (reference sequence). CDR3 length: 14 residues. The CDR3 DNA sequence: TGTGCCTGGAGTACCGGGACAGGCTATTACGAGCAGTACTTC. Translated, it gives CAWSTGTGYYEQYF.

In DNA form, the CDR3 reads TGTGCCAGCTCACCAGACAGGATCACCTATGGCTACACCTTC. Amino acids: CASSPDRITYGYTF. The gene calls are TRBV18 and TRBJ1-2, with D tentatively TRBD1 (6 bases). Trimming cost V 2 bases and J 4 bases, with 11 bases left between them. In germline, CDR1 is KGHSH, CDR2 LQKENI. This CDR3 has 14 amino acids.

The rearrangement uses TRBV11-2 and TRBJ2-3; 7 bases fit TRBD1. Per the germline V gene, CDR1 is SGHAT and CDR2 is FQNNGV. There are 15 residues in the CDR3. V lost 4 bases to trimming and J lost 0 bases; unmatched junction nucleotides: 4. CDR3 sequence reads: CASSSGQTSTDTQYF. The CDR3 DNA reads TGTGCCAGCAGCTCGGGACAGACTAGCACAGATACGCAGTATTTT.

The V and J genes are TRBV9 and TRBJ2-3, with 10 positions matching TRBD1. V shed 4 bases and J 4 bases; nucleotides not matched to a gene: 12. The CDR3 extends over 17 amino acids. The germline gives CDR1 SGDLS, CDR2 YYNGEE. The DNA of the CDR3 is TGTGCCAGCAGCTCCCGGGACAGGGGTTTTGCCGCAGATACGCAGTATTTT. Its protein is CASSSRDRGFAADTQYF.

The rearrangement joins TRBV25-1 to TRBJ1-3, with 7 bases fitting TRBD1. Germline values: CDR1 MGHDK, CDR2 SYGVNS. This CDR3 is built from 15 residues. J was trimmed by 5 bases and V by 8 bases; bases with no gene match: 12. The CDR3 DNA sequence: TGTGCCAGCGCTGATGTAGGGGGCCTCCGAAACACCATATATTTT. It specifies CASADVGGLRNTIYF. The full variable domain, its missing parts supplied by reference TRBV25-1 and TRBJ1-3, is EADIYQTPRYLVIGTGKKITLECSQTMGHDKMYWYQQDPGMELHLIHYSYGVNSTEKGDLSSESTVSRIRTEHFPLTLESARPSHTSQYLCASADVGGLRNTIYFGEGSWLTVV.

The V gene is TRBV24-1, the J gene TRBJ2-2; D remains ambiguous. The V and J ends lost 4 bases and 6 bases respectively, with 17 bases between them. The CDR3 covers 16 residues. In germline, CDR1 is KGHDR, CDR2 SFDVKD. The CDR3 region is CATSDPRSRSAGELFF. CDR3 DNA: TGTGCCACCAGTGACCCCAGGTCAAGGAGCGCCGGGGAGCTGTTTTTT.

This clone was detected a few times. The chain couples TRBV19 to TRBJ2-1; no clear D gene. The CDR3 length is 16 residues. Trimming left V 4 bases short and J 7 bases short, with 20 bases between. Germline V CDR1 and CDR2: LNHDA, SQIVND (reference sequence). In DNA, the CDR3 is TGTGCCAGTAGTAACATACCTGGGGTCCTACCTAATGAGCAGTTCTTC. It is translated as CASSNIPGVLPNEQFF.

The J gene is TRBJ1-1, the V gene TRBV20-1; D call uncertain. V gave up 0 bases and J gave up 5 bases, with 4 bases separating them. This CDR3 is built from 11 residues. Germline V gene lookup returns CDR1 DFQATT and CDR2 SNEGSKA (reference sequence). Written as DNA, the CDR3 is TGCAGTGCTAGAGAGGGGACTGAAGCTTTCTTT. It codes for CSAREGTEAFF.

The chain joins TRBV29-1 to TRBJ1-2, with D perhaps TRBD1 (5 bases). Trimming stripped 1 base from V and 8 bases from J, with 20 bases between. Germline-derived CDR1 and CDR2 are SQVTM and ANQGSEA. This CDR3 region has 15 residues. The CDR3 region has the DNA TGCAGCGTTGAAGGAGGTACAGGATGGGTGTACGGCTACACCTTC. Translating it yields CSVEGGTGWVYGYTF.

The rearrangement joins TRBV5-1 to TRBJ2-7, with D unclear. Germline lookup yields CDR1 SGHRS and CDR2 YFSETQ. The CDR3 loop spans 14 amino acids. V was trimmed by 4 bases and J by 0 bases, leaving 11 bases between them. The CDR3 sequence is CASSPRSSSYEQYV. The CDR3 region has the DNA TGCGCCAGCAGCCCTAGGAGTAGCTCCTACGAGCAGTACGTC.

The chain carries TRBV6-6 and TRBJ1-2; no reliable D call. Trimming took off 0 bases at V and 8 bases at J, with 7 bases between the two ends. The CDR3 has 12 residues. CDR1 and CDR2 from the germline V gene are MNHNY and SVGAGI (reference sequence). The CDR3 protein is CASSYSKDGYTF. CDR3 in DNA: TGTGCCAGCAGTTACTCAAAGGACGGCTACACCTTC.

This clone has more than one count but fewer than ten. V is TRBV6-5 and J is TRBJ1-1; D not certain. Trimming left V 2 bases short and J 3 bases short, with 10 bases between. This CDR3 contains 14 residues. Germline lookup yields CDR1 MNHEY and CDR2 SVGAGI. CDR3: CASSYGWADTEAFF. In DNA, the CDR3 is TGTGCCAGCAGTTACGGATGGGCGGACACTGAAGCTTTCTTT.

This clone has just one count. The chain has TRBV30 and TRBJ1-3; a possible D gene is TRBD1 (6 bases). The V gene's germline CDR1 is GTSNPN and CDR2 SVGIG (reference sequence). The CDR3 runs 17 residues. Between the trimmed V and J ends, which lost 0 bases and 0 bases, there was a span of 15 bases. The CDR3 region is CAWSVHWDINSGNTIYF. DNA for the CDR3: TGTGCCTGGAGTGTACATTGGGACATCAACTCTGGAAACACCATATATTTT.

V usage is TRBV6-2 or TRBV6-3 and J usage is TRBJ1-5; 9 bases match TRBD1. Germline lookup yields CDR1 MNHEY and CDR2 SVGEGT. The CDR3 spans 15 residues. Trimming removed 4 bases from V and 3 bases from J; junction bases left unmatched: 4. CDR3 sequence (DNA): TGTGCCAGCAGTTGGGACAGGGAGGCCAATCAGCCCCAGCATTTT. It is translated as CASSWDREANQPQHF.

The rearrangement uses TRBV11-3 and TRBJ2-7; D remains ambiguous. Deletions cut 3 bases from V and 3 bases from J, with 18 bases between. This CDR3 has 16 amino acids. CDR1 SGHNT and CDR2 YENEEA come from the germline V gene. As DNA, the CDR3 is TGTGCCAGCAGCTTCCTACCGTCCTTTGTTTTCTACGAGCAGTACGTC. Its protein is CASSFLPSFVFYEQYV.